Listed below are T cell receptor beta chains from one sample, sequenced in a study of early T cells in non-severe SARS-CoV-2 infection. TCRdb re-called the 5' RACE reads with MiXCR, one entry per CDR3 protein. The top ten clones hold under 8% of a sample with about 77,000 distinct CDR3 sequences, less than 5.5% of them seen once. The source material was whole blood, sampled at baseline. Receptors were obtained from an adult who was a healthcare worker with PCR-confirmed SARS-CoV-2 infection or an uninfected control (not recorded which). The CDR3 runs from the conserved cysteine through the conserved F or W. D genes are given only for firm matches. A clone size is listed for some rows: how often the clone was seen (once, few, many), or a class if it is expanded.

>many|TRBV5-1|-|TRBJ2-6
TGCGCCAGCAGCTTGACGGTCATCCACTCTGGGGCCAACGTCCTGACTTTC
CASSLTVIHSGANVLTF
>many|TRBV7-2|TRBD1|TRBJ1-4
TGTGCCAGCAGCCAGGGACAGGGTTATTGGGAAAAACTGTTTTTT
CASSQGQGYWEKLFF
>many|TRBV14|TRBD2|TRBJ2-1
TGTGCCAGCAGCCAAGAAGGGCGGGAGAGTTATAATGAGCAGTTCTTC
CASSQEGRESYNEQFF
>few|TRBV7-8|TRBD1|TRBJ1-4
TGTGCCAGCAGCGCCAACAGGGGAGAAAAACTGTTTTTT
CASSANRGEKLFF
>many|TRBV5-1|-|TRBJ1-2
TGCGCCAGCAGCCCGGAGTCGGCGGGCTACACCTTC
CASSPESAGYTF
>-|TRBV29-1|-|TRBJ2-3
TGCAGCGGATGGGGTATCGGGATATCTCCGACAGATACGCAGTATTTT
CSGWGIGISPTDTQYF
>-|TRBV5-1|TRBD1|TRBJ1-2
TGCGCCAGCAGCCTGGACAGGGTCGGCGGCTACACCTTC
CASSLDRVGGYTF
>many|TRBV6-6|-|TRBJ2-7
TGTGCCAGCAGTCACCCCGGGGGCGAGCAGTACTTC
CASSHPGGEQYF
>many|TRBV5-1|TRBD1|TRBJ1-1
TGCGCCAGCAGGGCGGGACAGACGAACACTGAAGCTTTCTTT
CASRAGQTNTEAFF
>-|TRBV11-2|-|TRBJ2-1
TGTGCCAGCAGCTTAGCGAGACTCCGACACAATGAGCAGTTCTTC
CASSLARLRHNEQFF
>few|TRBV7-3|-|TRBJ2-1
TGTGCCAGCGGATACAGGGCGGATGAGCAGTTCTTC
CASGYRADEQFF
>many|TRBV6-5|-|TRBJ1-1
TGTGCCAGCAGTTACTCTGAGCGGAGCACTGAAGCTTTCTTT
CASSYSERSTEAFF
>many|TRBV29-1|-|TRBJ2-5
TGCAGCTCGACAGTCCAAGAGACCCAGTACTTC
CSSTVQETQYF
>many|TRBV18|TRBD1|TRBJ1-2
TGTGCCAGCTCGCTTGACAGGGCCTCACATGGCTACACCTTC
CASSLDRASHGYTF
>-|TRBV7-6|-|TRBJ2-3
TGTGCCAGCAGCCCCGGCAGGGGTAGCAAAACAGATACGCAGTATTTT
CASSPGRGSKTDTQYF
>-|TRBV9|TRBD2|TRBJ2-1
TGTGCCAGCAGCCCCGGGACTAGCGGGATGGTTGAGCAGTTCTTC
CASSPGTSGMVEQFF
>many|TRBV5-4|TRBD1|TRBJ1-1
TGTGCCACTTCCCGGGACAGCGGGCGTACTGAAGCTTTCTTT
CATSRDSGRTEAFF
>many|TRBV20-1|TRBD2|TRBJ2-3
TGCAGTGCTAGAGATCCGACTAGCGGTTACACAGATACGCAGTATTTT
CSARDPTSGYTDTQYF
>few|TRBV6-5|-|TRBJ1-5
TGTGCCAGCAGTTCTTTCAGCAATCAGCCCCAGCATTTT
CASSSFSNQPQHF
>-|TRBV6-1|-|TRBJ1-2
TGTGCCAGCAGCTTGGGACATAGTAACTATGGCTACACCTTC
CASSLGHSNYGYTF
>many|TRBV11-2|-|TRBJ2-1
TGTGCCAGCAGCCCGGTTGGGACCTCCTACAATGAGCAGTTCTTC
CASSPVGTSYNEQFF
>many|TRBV29-1|-|TRBJ1-1
TGCAGCGTTCGGGGAGACCCGAACACTGAAGCTTTCTTT
CSVRGDPNTEAFF
>few|TRBV30|-|TRBJ1-3
TGTGCCTGGAGCCCCCTCTTAGACACCATATATTTT
CAWSPLLDTIYF
>-|TRBV6-1|TRBD2|TRBJ2-2
TGTGCCAGCACCTCCGAGTTGACTAGCGAGAACGCCGGGGAGCTGTTTTTT
CASTSELTSENAGELFF
>few|TRBV12-3/TRBV12-4|-|TRBJ2-1
TGTGCCAGCAGTTTAAGGCTGGAGACCTACAATGAGCAGTTCTTC
CASSLRLETYNEQFF
>many|TRBV29-1|-|TRBJ2-1
TGCAGCGCTCCTCTCTCCTACAATGAGCAGTTCTTC
CSAPLSYNEQFF
>many|TRBV20-1|-|TRBJ2-3
TGCAGTGCTAGCGGAGCAGGGGCTAGCACAGATACGCAGTATTTT
CSASGAGASTDTQYF
>many|TRBV30|TRBD1|TRBJ1-6
TGTGCCTGGAGTACGGGACAGCCAAATTCACCCCTCCACTTT
CAWSTGQPNSPLHF
>many|TRBV19|-|TRBJ2-3
TGTGCCACCAAAGGGAGGCCCGGCGCAGATACGCAGTATTTT
CATKGRPGADTQYF
>many|TRBV19|-|TRBJ2-7
TGTGCCAGTAGTATGGACGGCGATCCCTACGAGTGGCAGTACTTC
CASSMDGDPYEWQYF